This TCR beta chain was identified in a study of blood T cell repertoires in COVID-19. Study context: COVID-19 samples from acute and convalescent phases originated in the United States, Italy and Spain. Sample material is recorded as cDNA or gDNA derived from T cells, B-cell-depleted T cells, or PBMCs.

Authors' data handling: For nucleated cells, counts were estimated from reference gene primer amplification. Assay: immunoSEQ multiplex PCR; the TCRdb copy retains only in-frame clones and omits some. The V and J calls and clone size were taken over from that table, and D and trimming were inferred from the DNA. The sample has 100,000 to 150,000 clones, almost 70% seen once. This clone came up once. The TCR comes from a woman in her seventies with acute or convalescent COVID-19. Sequenced material: peripheral blood.

This chain's CDR3 is CASSFRGYEQYF. The CDR3, as DNA: TGTGCCAGCAGTTTTCGGGGCTACGAGCAGTACTTC. This chain joins TRBV27 and TRBJ2-7, with a weak D call TRBD2 (5 bases). In germline, CDR1 is MNHEY, CDR2 SMNVEV (reference sequence). This CDR3 has 12 amino acids. Trimming shortened V by 3 bases and J by 3 bases, and 6 bases separated the two germline ends.